What follows are 20 T cell receptor beta chains derived from one specimen sequenced in a study of blood T cell repertoires in COVID-19 (dated by TCRdb to about 2020). The method was the immunoSEQ multiplex PCR assay. TCRdb took over this immuneACCESS table, retaining in-frame rearrangements with V and J assigned. Such tables are incomplete; in checked studies, under half of the missing clones stem from an unresolved V gene, and the remainder is unexplained. The sample profile shows approximately 85,000 clones; around four fifths of them were found once. Of the sample, about 10% is held by the ten largest clones. The specimen was peripheral blood. The receptors derive from a woman between 70 and 85 years old with active or convalescent COVID-19.

This clone turned up a few times. This chain joins TRBV6-2 or TRBV6-3 and TRBJ2-1, with TRBD2 matching 12 bases. The CDR3 sequence is 14 residues long. The J segment lost 8 bases and the V segment lost 5 bases, leaving 4 bases of the junction unmatched. Germline V gene sequence: CDR1 MNHEY, CDR2 SVGEGT. The CDR3 reads CASSLAGGHHEQFF. The CDR3 bases are TGTGCCAGCAGTCTAGCGGGGGGGCACCATGAGCAGTTCTTC.

The genes are TRBV5-1 and TRBJ2-1; 15 nucleotides agree with TRBD2. This CDR3 contains 18 residues. Trimming removed 4 bases from V and 5 bases from J; junction bases left unmatched: 10. Germline CDR1 SGHRS, CDR2 YFSETQ. The CDR3 is CASSGWTSGGALDNEQFF. The CDR3 DNA is TGCGCCAGCAGCGGTTGGACTAGCGGGGGGGCGCTTGACAATGAGCAGTTCTTC.

The gene calls are TRBV9 and TRBJ1-2; 7 bases map to TRBD1. V lost 0 bases to trimming and J lost 6 bases; unmatched junction nucleotides: 11. CDR1 is SGDLS, CDR2 YYNGEE, per germline. There are 16 residues in the CDR3. CDR3 in DNA: TGTGCCAGCAGCGTAGATTTGGTCGTAGGGGGCGATGGCTACACCTTC. Its translation is CASSVDLVVGGDGYTF.

The chain employs TRBV5-1 and TRBJ1-1; D gene unclear. The germline V gene encodes CDR1 SGHRS and CDR2 YFSETQ. The length of the CDR3 is 15 residues. V lost 8 bases to trimming and J lost 1 base, with 18 bases between them. The CDR3 sequence is CASSSIAQANTEAFF. CDR3 nucleotides: TGCGCCAGTTCCTCGATCGCTCAAGCGAACACTGAAGCTTTCTTT.

The CDR3 DNA sequence: TGTGCCAGCAGCCTGGGGGGGTCGGGCACTGAAGCTTTCTTT. The encoded protein is CASSLGGSGTEAFF. The chain links TRBV3-1 (or the pseudogene TRBV3-2) to TRBJ1-1; possibly TRBD1 for D (5 bases). This CDR3 spans 14 amino acids. Germline V gene lookup returns CDR1 LGHDT and CDR2 YNNKEL (reference sequence). The V and J ends lost 4 bases and 4 bases respectively, with 13 bases between them.

The chain is built from TRBV5-1 and TRBJ2-1; 9 bases align to TRBD1. The V gene end was trimmed by 4 bases and the J gene end by 4 bases; junction bases not matched to a gene: 12. This CDR3 is built from 17 residues. CDR1 is SGHRS, CDR2 YFSETQ, per germline. The CDR3 region has the DNA TGCGCCAGCAGCCAAGGGACAGGGAACGAGGGGTACAATGAGCAGTTCTTC. It translates to CASSQGTGNEGYNEQFF.

This clone was observed once. The CDR3 DNA is TGCAGCGCCCGTCGGGGGAATGAAGAGACCCAGTACTTC. Its protein product is CSARRGNEETQYF. The chain combines TRBV29-1 with TRBJ2-5; possible D gene TRBD2, 6 bases. The CDR3 consists of 13 residues. Germline CDR1 SQVTM, CDR2 ANQGSEA. V lost 7 bases and J lost 3, with 15 bases in between. Variable domain in full (rest from reference TRBV29-1 and TRBJ2-5): SAVISQKPSRDICQRGTSLTIQCQVDSQVTMMFWYRQQPGQSLTLIATANQGSEATYESGFVIDKFPISRPNLTFSTLTVSNMSPEDSSIYLCSARRGNEETQYFGPGTRLLVL.

The V and J genes are TRBV20-1 and TRBJ2-1, with 10 bases matching TRBD2. The V and J ends lost 3 bases and 2 bases, in that order; junction bases with no gene match: 4. Germline V gives CDR1 DFQATT, CDR2 SNEGSKA (reference sequence). CDR3 size: 15 residues. The DNA of the CDR3 is TGCAGTGCTAGTAGGCTAGCGGGGGCCTACAATGAGCAGTTCTTC. It encodes CSASRLAGAYNEQFF.

V gene TRBV6-6 combines with J gene TRBJ2-1; maybe TRBD1 (5 bases). This CDR3 is 14 amino acids long. Trimming took 7 bases from V and 0 from J, leaving 10 bases between them. Germline V CDR1 and CDR2: MNHNY, SVGAGI (reference sequence). CDR3 sequence reads: CASKNRSSYNEQFF. As DNA, the CDR3 is TGTGCCAGCAAGAACAGGAGCTCCTACAATGAGCAGTTCTTC.

This chain joins TRBV28 and TRBJ1-3; no clear D gene. V lost 7 bases, J lost 0 bases, and 19 bases lay in between. Germline values: CDR1 MDHEN, CDR2 SYDVKM. There are 17 residues in the CDR3. DNA for the CDR3: TGTGCCAGCACTCCTGCCACCCCGATCGGCTCTGGAAACACCATATATTTT. Amino acid sequence: CASTPATPIGSGNTIYF.

About this clone itself: In the same sample, other DNA sequences code for this CDR3. The rearrangement joins TRBV15 to TRBJ2-6; no clear D gene. With 6 bases removed from V and 1 base from J, the gap between germline ends came to 16 bases. CDR3 length: 17 residues. Germline V CDR1 and CDR2: LNHNV, YYDKDF (reference sequence). CDR3: CATRTELRISGANVLTF. In nucleotides, the CDR3 is TGTGCCACCAGGACGGAACTGCGGATATCTGGGGCCAACGTCCTGACTTTC.

CDR3 sequence (DNA): TGTGCCAGCAGTGATCTGGCACCGGGTCCCCCCCAGCATTTT. Protein: CASSDLAPGPPQHF. The chain links TRBV6-1 to TRBJ1-5; D unresolved. The CDR3 runs 14 residues. Trimming took 3 bases from V and 10 from J, leaving 16 bases between them. In germline, CDR1 is MNHNS, CDR2 SASEGT.

The sample holds one count of this clone. The V call is TRBV5-1, the J call TRBJ2-5, with a tentative D call TRBD2 (6 bases). The germline V gene has CDR1 SGHRS and CDR2 YFSETQ. Trimming took off 1 base at V and 0 bases at J, with 13 bases between the two ends. This CDR3 region has 16 residues. CDR3: CASSLLGRGNQETQYF. In DNA form, the CDR3 reads TGCGCCAGCAGCTTGCTAGGCCGGGGGAACCAAGAGACCCAGTACTTC.

This chain links TRBV28 with TRBJ1-4, with TRBD1 as a possible D gene (5 bases). This CDR3 contains 15 residues. Germline CDR1 MDHEN, CDR2 SYDVKM. V was pared by 8 bases and J by 4 bases, with 17 bases between. This chain's CDR3 is CASVHGGEVNEKLFF. The CDR3 nucleotides are TGTGCCAGCGTCCACGGGGGGGAAGTTAATGAAAAACTGTTTTTT.

This chain uses TRBV20-1 with TRBJ1-5, with D possibly TRBD1 on 5 matching bases. V was cut by 6 bases and J by 9 bases, with 12 bases left in between. The CDR3 has 11 amino acids. In germline, CDR1 is DFQATT, CDR2 SNEGSKA (reference sequence). The CDR3 DNA is TGCAGTGCACACGATCAGGGGCCCCAGCATTTT. It yields the protein CSAHDQGPQHF.

This clone appeared a few times. Written as DNA, the CDR3 is TGTGCCAGCAGCTTTCCCGGGACTAGCAACGAGCAGTACTTC. Protein product: CASSFPGTSNEQYF. The V gene is TRBV5-4, the J gene TRBJ2-7; 9 positions agree with TRBD2. The CDR3 covers 14 residues. The germline V gene has CDR1 SGHNT and CDR2 YYREEE (reference sequence). J gave up 5 bases and V 2 bases, and 5 bases lay outside the gene matches. Complete variable domain (other parts from reference TRBV5-4 and TRBJ2-7): ETGVTQSPTHLIKTRGQQVTLRCSSQSGHNTVSWYQQALGQGPQFIFQYYREEENGRGNFPPRFSGLQFPNYSSELNVNALELDDSALYLCASSFPGTSNEQYFGPGTRLTVT.

The chain uses TRBV11-3 and TRBJ1-6; D remains unclear. The germline V gene has CDR1 SGHNT and CDR2 YENEEA. V lost 4 bases and J lost 0, with 10 bases in between. The CDR3 runs to 16 residues. This CDR3 reads CASSSPLSSYNSPLHF. In DNA form, the CDR3 reads TGTGCCAGCAGCTCCCCCCTTAGCTCCTATAATTCACCCCTCCACTTT.

The gene calls are TRBV21-1 and TRBJ1-4; TRBD1, the D gene given by the table, was not confirmed from the DNA. TRBV21-1 is recorded as a pseudogene. The CDR3 has 15 amino acids. The CDR3 loop reads CASSSQTPTNEKLFF. The CDR3 nucleotides read TGTGCCAGCAGCTCCCAGACACCAACTAATGAAAAACTGTTTTTT.

J is TRBJ2-1 and V is TRBV4-1, with D perhaps matching TRBD2 (6 bases). Looked up from germline, CDR1 is MGHRA and CDR2 is YSYEKL. CDR3 length: 16 residues. V was cut by 0 bases and J by 1 base, with 10 bases left in between. The chain's CDR3 is CASSQDLSGSYNEQFF. CDR3 sequence (DNA): TGCGCCAGCAGCCAAGATCTGAGCGGGTCCTACAATGAGCAGTTCTTC.

The chain combines TRBV4-1 with TRBJ1-5; no reliable D call. This CDR3 is built from 14 residues. Deletions cut 0 bases from V and 7 bases from J, with 10 bases between. The germline V gene encodes CDR1 MGHRA and CDR2 YSYEKL. CDR3 protein: CASSQDWAIQPQHF. The CDR3 DNA reads as TGCGCCAGCAGCCAAGATTGGGCGATCCAGCCCCAGCATTTT.